The 15 T cell receptor beta chains below come from one sample, sequenced in a study of lymphopenia after photon versus proton radiotherapy. The protocol was immunoSEQ multiplex PCR, while the TCRdb copy is restricted to in-frame clones and leaves out a portion. The table records fewer than 65,000 clones, around 85% of them present only once. This specimen consisted of peripheral blood, obtained from a patient treated with photon-based radiotherapy. These receptors originate from a man in his forties or fifties with gastric cancer.

CDR3: CASSYLLQGVGTEAFF. CDR3 nucleotides: TGTGCCAGCAGTTACCTTTTACAGGGAGTCGGCACTGAAGCTTTCTTT. The V call is TRBV6-5, the J call TRBJ1-1; the D gene is possibly TRBD1 (6 bases). V was trimmed by 2 bases and J by 4 bases, leaving 17 bases between them. Germline V gene lookup returns CDR1 MNHEY and CDR2 SVGAGI. The CDR3 has 16 residues.

This clone occurred a few times. The chain's CDR3 is CASSLGQLTGNTIYF. Written as DNA, the CDR3 is TGTGCCAGCAGCTTAGGACAGTTAACTGGAAACACCATATATTTT. The rearrangement uses TRBV13 and TRBJ1-3, with D uncertain. Germline CDR1 is PRHDT and CDR2 is FYEKMQ (reference sequence). The CDR3 has 15 residues. Trimming left V 0 bases short and J 2 bases short, with 8 bases between. The full variable domain, with the rest looked up from reference TRBV13 and TRBJ1-3, is AAGVIQSPRHLIKEKRETATLKCYPIPRHDTVYWYQQGPGQDPQFLISFYEKMQSDKGSIPDRFSAQQFSDYHSELNMSSLELGDSALYFCASSLGQLTGNTIYFGEGSWLTVV.

This chain joins TRBV5-6 and TRBJ2-3; D is perhaps TRBD1 or TRBD2 (7 bases each). CDR1 and CDR2 (germline): SGHDT, YYEEEE. V shed 4 bases and J shed 2 bases, with 20 bases lying between them. The CDR3 extends over 17 amino acids. CDR3 in amino acids: CASSPRGGRGTTDTQYF. The CDR3 DNA sequence: TGTGCCAGCAGCCCGAGGGGGGGCAGGGGGACCACAGATACGCAGTATTTT.

This clone was detected a few times. J is TRBJ2-2 and V is TRBV30, with D unclear. The CDR3 contains 13 residues. CDR1 and CDR2 from the germline V gene are GTSNPN and SVGIG (reference sequence). Between the trimmed V and J ends, which lost 0 bases and 7 bases, there was a span of 9 bases. The CDR3 DNA reads as TGTGCCTGGAGTGTACTTCGGAGCGGGGAGCTGTTTTTT. Protein product: CAWSVLRSGELFF.

This sequence joins TRBV7-9 and TRBJ2-3; no clear D gene. CDR3 length equals 12 residues. V lost 5 bases, J lost 5 bases, and 8 bases lay in between. The V gene's germline CDR1 is SEHNR and CDR2 FQNEAQ (reference sequence). CDR3 protein: CASSVHRDTQYF. For the CDR3, the DNA is TGTGCCAGCAGCGTACATAGAGATACGCAGTATTTT. Drawing the rest from reference TRBV7-9 and TRBJ2-3, the complete variable domain is DTGVSQNPRHKITKRGQNVTFRCDPISEHNRLYWYRQTLGQGPEFLTYFQNEAQLEKSRLLSDRFSAERPKGSFSTLEIQRTEQGDSAMYLCASSVHRDTQYFGPGTRLTVL.

This chain uses TRBV30 with TRBJ2-3; D may correspond to TRBD1 or TRBD2 (5 bases each). Trimming pared 0 bases from V and 1 base from J, leaving 14 bases between. CDR3 length equals 16 residues. In germline, CDR1 is GTSNPN, CDR2 SVGIG (reference sequence). The chain's CDR3 is CAWSVRGAGGTDTQYF. CDR3 sequence (DNA): TGTGCCTGGAGTGTAAGAGGGGCCGGAGGCACAGATACGCAGTATTTT.

This clone was observed once. The chain couples TRBV18 to TRBJ2-7; 8 nucleotides match TRBD1. CDR1 is KGHSH and CDR2 is LQKENI in the germline V gene. The CDR3 length is 14 residues. V trimming: 4 bases; J trimming: 4 bases; junction bases outside the gene matches: 6. The DNA for the CDR3 is TGTGCCAGCTCACTCCAGACAGGGGAGTACGAGCAGTACTTC. Its protein is CASSLQTGEYEQYF.

CDR3 amino acids: CASSNQEGSEKLFF. The CDR3 DNA sequence: TGTGCCAGCAGTAATCAGGAAGGGAGTGAAAAACTGTTTTTT. The chain couples TRBV6-1 to TRBJ1-4; D is uncertain. Germline CDR1 MNHNS, CDR2 SASEGT. The V and J ends lost 5 bases and 7 bases respectively, with 14 bases between them. The CDR3 length is 14 residues.

The chain combines TRBV29-1 with TRBJ2-3; D unresolved. Germline CDR1 reads SQVTM; CDR2 reads ANQGSEA. The ends were cut back, 4 bases at V and 10 bases at J, with 15 bases in the middle. The CDR3 consists of 12 residues. The CDR3 region has the DNA TGCAGCGTTGGCCCCCCACCTCAGCCGCAGTATTTT. It is translated as CSVGPPPQPQYF.

This clone is a singleton in its sample. V gene TRBV25-1 combines with J gene TRBJ1-2; weak D call: TRBD1 (5 bases). The germline CDR1 and CDR2 sequences are MGHDK and SYGVNS. Trimming took off 3 bases at V and 3 bases at J, with 20 bases between the two ends. The CDR3 loop spans 17 amino acids. This chain's CDR3 is CASSESAGRSKYYGYTF. DNA for the CDR3: TGTGCCAGCAGTGAGTCGGCAGGGAGGTCTAAGTACTATGGCTACACCTTC.

The rearrangement uses TRBV27 and TRBJ1-4; D possibly corresponds to TRBD1 (6 bases). V lost 5 bases to trimming and J lost 7 bases, with 17 bases between them. CDR3 length equals 15 residues. Germline V CDR1 and CDR2: MNHEY, SMNVEV (reference sequence). Here the CDR3 DNA reads TGTGCCAGCAGTCCAGGGGCCACGGGAGGTGAAAAACTGTTTTTT. Translating it yields CASSPGATGGEKLFF.

The chain has TRBV6-5 and TRBJ1-6, with 10 bases lining up with TRBD1. The junction had 2 bases not matched to a gene; V was cut back by 5 bases and J by 7 bases. CDR1 is MNHEY and CDR2 is SVGAGI in the germline V gene. This CDR3 is built from 14 residues. The CDR3: CASSDRGRNSPLHF. CDR3 coding DNA: TGTGCCAGCAGTGACAGGGGGCGGAATTCACCCCTCCACTTT.

This chain links TRBV5-1 with TRBJ2-5; 11 nucleotides match TRBD2. There are 15 residues in the CDR3. Trimming took 4 bases from V and 2 from J; bases not matched to a gene: 4. Germline V gene data show CDR1 as SGHRS and CDR2 as YFSETQ. DNA for the CDR3: TGCGCCAGCAGCCCGACTAGCGGGGTGCAAGAGACCCAGTACTTC. This encodes CASSPTSGVQETQYF.

The V call is TRBV12-5, the J call TRBJ2-5; TRBD2 agrees at 8 bases. The germline CDR1 and CDR2 sequences are LGHNT and FRNRAP. The CDR3 length is 18 residues. V was pared by 1 base and J by 1 base, with 11 bases of the junction left unmatched. The CDR3 sequence: CASGLGTRGGGPQETQYF. DNA of the CDR3: TGTGCTAGTGGTTTGGGCACGAGGGGCGGGGGGCCCCAAGAGACCCAGTACTTC.

This sequence joins TRBV18 and TRBJ2-1; TRBD1 matches 8 bases. The V gene end was trimmed by 7 bases and the J gene end by 1 base; junction bases not matched to a gene: 6. CDR1 and CDR2 (germline): KGHSH, LQKENI. This CDR3 contains 15 residues. The CDR3 is CASLPGQASYNEQFF. For the CDR3, the DNA is TGTGCCAGCTTACCGGGACAGGCATCCTACAATGAGCAGTTCTTC.